This TCR beta chain was retrieved from a study of blood T cells in healthy people across ages. Study-level results: When set beside aged donors, long-lived donors presented more naive CD4+ cells and higher diversity. Older age went with lower TCR beta diversity per million T cells, in a roughly linear way.

CDR3 length: 18 amino acids. Germline CDR1 and CDR2: LGHNA and YNFKEQ. The junction had 9 bases not matched to a gene; V was cut back by 0 bases and J by 3 bases. Total RNA was isolated from each sample in quantities of at least 6 micrograms. It was with a sample-barcoded 5' primer and a J-beta primer mix that a second PCR of roughly 7 to 12 cycles was run. Every sample returned 2.5 million or more CDR3-containing paired-end reads. One entry per CDR3 protein results from TCRdb running MiXCR on the 5' RACE reads. The sample holds about 810,000 distinct CDR3 sequences, 35% to 40% seen once. Notes on this clonotype: Its specificity is not known.

This TCR was recovered from a man younger than 35 in good health. The chain is built from TRBV4-2 and TRBJ2-1, with TRBD2 matching 9 bases. Sequenced sample: blood. The CDR3 loop is CASSQDGGGLAYYNEQFF. The CDR3 DNA is TGTGCCAGCAGCCAAGATGGGGGGGGACTAGCATACTACAATGAGCAGTTCTTC.